This passage covers 6 T cell receptor beta chains from one sample sequenced in a study of beta chain features in type 1 diabetes. Broader study findings: For Type 1 diabetes patients, all four CD4+ subsets carried TCRB CDR3s that were moderately but significantly shorter.

Sequenced material consisted of expressed TCRB transcripts (all of the isolated RNA was reverse transcribed). Using immunoSEQ multiplex PCR, the repertoire was profiled, and TCRdb retains in-frame clones only, with some absent. This table has approximately 170,000 clones, 7.5% to 8.5% appearing once. These TCRs' antigens remain unknown. The source material was central memory CD4+ T cells from blood. The source is a man aged 18-30 years with type 1 diabetes.

The rearrangement uses TRBV6-7 and TRBJ1-4; D is unresolved. TRBV6-7 is an ORF; its function is uncertain. Trimming pared 6 bases from V and 0 bases from J, leaving 17 bases between. The CDR3 totals 17 residues. CDR3 in DNA: TGTGCCAGCAGGAGGGCGAAGAACTTCGCAACTAATGAAAAACTGTTTTTT. Its protein product is CASRRAKNFATNEKLFF.

This clone was found a few times. V usage is TRBV15 and J usage is TRBJ2-7; 7 bases are shared with TRBD1. V lost 0 bases to trimming and J lost 1 base; unmatched junction nucleotides: 9. The CDR3 has 17 residues. CDR1 is LNHNV, CDR2 YYDKDF, per germline (reference sequence). The CDR3 here is CATSRDAPGRGSYEQYF. CDR3 DNA sequence: TGTGCCACCAGCAGAGATGCCCCGGGCAGGGGGTCCTACGAGCAGTACTTC. The variable domain in full, with the rest retrieved from reference TRBV15 and TRBJ2-7, is DAMVIQNPRYQVTQFGKPVTLSCSQTLNHNVMYWYQQKSSQAPKLLFHYYDKDFNNEADTPDNFQSRRPNTSFCFLDIRSPGLGDTAMYLCATSRDAPGRGSYEQYFGPGTRLTVT.

This clone was observed a few times. The chain recombines TRBV10-3 with TRBJ2-5; 12 bases match TRBD2. CDR1 and CDR2 from the germline V gene are ENHRY and SYGVKD. Losses at the gene ends were 4 bases for V and 5 bases for J; bases not matched to a gene: 2. The CDR3 spans 14 residues. For the CDR3, the DNA is TGTGCCATCAGTGGCACTAGCGGGGGGGAGACCCAGTACTTC. Translation gives CAISGTSGGETQYF.

This clone came up a few times. This chain connects TRBV11-2 to TRBJ1-2; D is uncertain. Germline assignment: CDR1 SGHAT and CDR2 FQNNGV. Trimming stripped 0 bases from V and 4 bases from J, with 6 bases between. This CDR3 spans 13 amino acids. This CDR3 is CASSLDSGYGYTF. The CDR3 DNA follows: TGTGCCAGCAGCTTAGATAGCGGCTATGGCTACACCTTC.

The rearrangement joins TRBV9 to TRBJ1-2; 7 bases are shared with TRBD1. V shed 0 bases, J shed 1 base, and the junction held 0 bases outside the gene matches. Germline CDR1 reads SGDLS; CDR2 reads YYNGEE. The CDR3 covers 14 residues. The CDR3 loop is CASSVGQGNYGYTF. In DNA, the CDR3 is TGTGCCAGCAGCGTAGGACAGGGTAACTATGGCTACACCTTC. The entire variable domain, with the rest obtained from reference TRBV9 and TRBJ1-2, is as follows: DSGVTQTPKHLITATGQRVTLRCSPRSGDLSVYWYQQSLDQGLQFLIQYYNGEERAKGNILERFSAQQFPDLHSELNLSSLELGDSALYFCASSVGQGNYGYTFGSGTRLTVV.

This clone was detected a few times. The chain carries TRBV30 and TRBJ1-1; 8 positions agree with TRBD1. Germline CDR1 GTSNPN, CDR2 SVGIG (reference sequence). Trimming cost V 7 bases and J 5 bases; bases outside gene matches: 9. The CDR3 contains 13 residues. In DNA form, the CDR3 reads TGTGCCTCGAATACAGGGGGTCGGACTGAAGCTTTCTTT. Amino acids: CASNTGGRTEAFF.